This T cell receptor beta chain appears in the sequencing data of a study of T-cell memory formation after mild COVID-19. There are a few counts of this clonotype. V shed 4 bases, J shed 1 base, and the junction held 0 bases outside the gene matches. Germline V gene data show CDR1 as SQVTM and CDR2 as ANQGSEA. The CDR3 contains 13 residues. TCRdb re-derived calls from the 5' RACE reads in MiXCR, one entry per CDR3 protein. The data contain 400,000 to 500,000 distinct CDR3 sequences, 24% of them singletons. The TCR was taken from an adult woman who had mild COVID-19 (a few samples of this study predate the infection). Cell type and time point are not known. The chain carries TRBV29-1 and TRBJ2-3; 9 bases map to TRBD2. The sample consisted of PBMCs or a T cell subset sorted from them (not recorded which). The CDR3 is CSVGTSGTDTQYF. The CDR3 coding sequence is TGCAGCGTTGGGACTAGCGGCACAGATACGCAGTATTTT.